This TCR beta chain was captured in a study of blood T cell repertoires in COVID-19. Study overall: Some COVID-19 samples were acute and others convalescent; all came from the United States, Italy and Spain. PBMCs, B-cell-depleted T cells, or T cells were the source of the cDNA or gDNA that made up the material.

Data came from immunoSEQ multiplex PCR; TCRdb stores just in-frame clones and leaves some out. The sample lists 25,000 to 30,000 clones; around 89% were seen once. Unmatched junction bases numbered 6, after V lost 8 bases and J lost 4 bases. The germline gives CDR1 KGHDR, CDR2 SFDVKD. The CDR3 totals 13 residues. This clonotype was obtained from a human donor in a cohort sampled during active COVID-19. V and J are TRBV24-1 and TRBJ1-2; TRBD1 agrees at 7 bases. The sequenced sample was peripheral blood. CDR3 DNA sequence: TGTGCCACCAAACCAGGGGGAGGCTATGGCTACACCTTC. Protein product: CATKPGGGYGYTF.